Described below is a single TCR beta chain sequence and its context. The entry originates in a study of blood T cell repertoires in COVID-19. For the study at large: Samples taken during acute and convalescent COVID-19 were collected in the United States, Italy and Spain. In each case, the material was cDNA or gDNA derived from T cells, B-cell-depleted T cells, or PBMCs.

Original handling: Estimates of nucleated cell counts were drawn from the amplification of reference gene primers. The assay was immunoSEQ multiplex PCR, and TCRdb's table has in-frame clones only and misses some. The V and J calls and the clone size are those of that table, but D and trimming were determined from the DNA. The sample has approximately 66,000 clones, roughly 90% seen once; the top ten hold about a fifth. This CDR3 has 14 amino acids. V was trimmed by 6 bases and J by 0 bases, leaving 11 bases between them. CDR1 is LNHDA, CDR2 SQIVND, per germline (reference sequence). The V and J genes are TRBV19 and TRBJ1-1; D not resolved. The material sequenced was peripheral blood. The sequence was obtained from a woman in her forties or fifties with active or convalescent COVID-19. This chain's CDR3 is CASRLGEVNTEAFF. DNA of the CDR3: TGTGCCAGTAGGCTTGGCGAGGTGAACACTGAAGCTTTCTTT. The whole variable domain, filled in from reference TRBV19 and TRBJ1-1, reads DGGITQSPKYLFRKEGQNVTLSCEQNLNHDAMYWYRQDPGQGLRLIYYSQIVNDFQKGDIAEGYSVSREKKESFPLTVTSAQKNPTAFYLCASRLGEVNTEAFFGQGTRLTVV.